The 23 T cell receptor beta chains below come from one sample, sequenced in a study of cytomegalovirus exposure and HLA in healthy donors. PCR used 60 Vbeta primers and 13 Jbeta primers. TCRdb's table, derived via immunoSEQ multiplex PCR, lists solely in-frame clones and lacks some. The data hold 150,000 to 200,000 clones, with around 80% observed a single time. Sequenced material: PBMCs. Receptor source: a woman aged 30 to 39 in good health and CMV-seropositive.

This chain links TRBV10-3 with TRBJ2-1; tentative D call: TRBD2 (7 bases). The germline CDR1 and CDR2 sequences are ENHRY and SYGVKD. CDR3 length equals 13 residues. The V end lost 11 bases, the J end lost 4 bases, and 15 bases lay between the germline ends. The CDR3 here is CAGGAVLYNEQFF. The CDR3 DNA reads as TGTGCCGGGGGGGCGGTTCTTTACAATGAGCAGTTCTTC.

The chain uses TRBV5-8 and TRBJ2-7, with 10 positions matching TRBD1. Germline V lookup: CDR1 SGHTS, CDR2 YDEGEE. The CDR3 length is 15 residues. With V trimmed by 4 bases and J by 5 bases, 9 bases remained unmatched. CDR3 protein: CASSPGGGQGNEQYF. CDR3 DNA sequence: TGTGCCAGCAGCCCAGGAGGGGGACAGGGGAACGAGCAGTACTTC. Drawing the rest from reference TRBV5-8 and TRBJ2-7, the complete variable domain is EAGVTQSPTHLIKTRGQQATLRCSPISGHTSVYWYQQALGLGLQFLLWYDEGEERNRGNFPPRFSGRQFPNYSSELNVNALELEDSALYLCASSPGGGQGNEQYFGPGTRLTVT.

This clone was seen just once. The V call is TRBV7-8, the J call TRBJ2-7, with D perhaps TRBD1 (5 bases). The germline V gene encodes CDR1 SGHVS and CDR2 FQNEAQ. This CDR3 has 14 residues. V dropped 0 bases and J dropped 2 bases, with 8 bases sitting between them. The CDR3 nucleotides are TGTGCCAGCAGCTTAGCGGGGCCGACCTACGAGCAGTACTTC. Translation gives CASSLAGPTYEQYF.

The chain joins TRBV6-1 to TRBJ1-5; tentatively, D is TRBD1 (5 bases). The CDR3 is 15 amino acids. Between the trimmed V and J ends, which lost 7 bases and 1 base, there was a span of 14 bases. CDR1 MNHNS and CDR2 SASEGT come from the germline V gene. The CDR3 reads CASTMTVTSNQPQHF. DNA for the CDR3: TGTGCCAGCACTATGACAGTTACCAGCAATCAGCCCCAGCATTTT.

This clone was observed a handful of times. The gene calls are TRBV28 and TRBJ1-5; TRBD1 might be the D (6 bases). Trimming shortened V by 4 bases and J by 0 bases, and 10 bases separated the two germline ends. This CDR3 region has 15 residues. From germline, CDR1 is MDHEN and CDR2 SYDVKM. The CDR3 coding sequence is TGTGCCAGCAGTTCCGGACAGAGTAGCAATCAGCCCCAGCATTTT. It specifies CASSSGQSSNQPQHF.

This sequence joins TRBV9 and TRBJ2-7; possible D gene TRBD2, 5 bases. Trimming shortened V by 0 bases and J by 6 bases, and 13 bases separated the two germline ends. CDR1 and CDR2 from the germline V gene are SGDLS and YYNGEE. This CDR3 is built from 14 residues. The CDR3 sequence is CASSVAGSGSEQYF. CDR3 sequence (DNA): TGTGCCAGCAGCGTAGCTGGGTCGGGGTCCGAGCAGTACTTC.

CDR3 nucleotides: TGTGCCAGCCCTATAGCGGGAGTTTACGAGCAGTACTTC. Amino acid sequence: CASPIAGVYEQYF. This rearrangement joins TRBV28 to TRBJ2-7; 9 nucleotides agree with TRBD2. Losses at the gene ends were 8 bases for V and 4 bases for J; bases not matched to a gene: 6. The CDR3 has 13 residues. CDR1 is MDHEN and CDR2 is SYDVKM in the germline V gene.

The CDR3 bases are TGTGCCAGCAGTTTCCGGGGGAGGCCGCAGGAGACCCAGTACTTC. This translates into CASSFRGRPQETQYF. The chain has TRBV6-6 and TRBJ2-5, with TRBD2 as a possible D gene (6 bases). Germline-derived CDR1 and CDR2 are MNHNY and SVGAGI (reference sequence). V lost 4 bases and J 5 bases, leaving 17 bases between the germline ends. CDR3 length: 15 residues.

The chain has TRBV27 and TRBJ2-1; tentatively, D is TRBD2 (5 bases). Germline V gene sequence: CDR1 MNHEY, CDR2 SMNVEV (reference sequence). CDR3 size: 17 residues. Trimming cost V 3 bases and J 2 bases, with 17 bases left between them. CDR3 in amino acids: CASSFSIRGFTYNEQFF. CDR3 nucleotide sequence: TGTGCCAGCAGTTTCTCCATCCGGGGATTTACCTACAATGAGCAGTTCTTC.

The CDR3, as DNA: TGTGCCAGCAGCTTAGGCGGAGGACTAGCGGGGGAGCAGTACTTC. This sequence encodes CASSLGGGLAGEQYF. J is TRBJ2-7 and V is TRBV7-2; 12 nucleotides line up with TRBD2. This CDR3 contains 15 residues. V was clipped by 1 base and J by 7 bases; unmatched bases: 5. Germline V gene sequence: CDR1 SGHTA, CDR2 FQGNSA.

This clone has only a few counts. V and J are TRBV9 and TRBJ1-3, with 8 bases aligning to TRBD1. The junction had 8 bases not matched to a gene; V was cut back by 3 bases and J by 0 bases. Germline V lookup: CDR1 SGDLS, CDR2 YYNGEE. The CDR3 loop spans 17 amino acids. In nucleotides, the CDR3 is TGTGCCAGCAGCGCACTTGACAGGGGACTCTCTGGAAACACCATATATTTT. It yields the protein CASSALDRGLSGNTIYF.

This chain connects TRBV15 to TRBJ2-4; D not resolved. Germline lookup yields CDR1 LNHNV and CDR2 YYDKDF (reference sequence). V dropped 3 bases and J dropped 2 bases, with 14 bases sitting between them. The length of the CDR3 is 16 residues. The CDR3 DNA reads as TGTGCCACCAGCAGTTTGCGTTCGGGTACCAAAAACATTCAGTACTTC. Protein: CATSSLRSGTKNIQYF. Based on the CDR3 plus reference TRBV15 and TRBJ2-4, the full variable domain is DAMVIQNPRYQVTQFGKPVTLSCSQTLNHNVMYWYQQKSSQAPKLLFHYYDKDFNNEADTPDNFQSRRPNTSFCFLDIRSPGLGDTAMYLCATSSLRSGTKNIQYFGAGTRLSVL.

In nucleotides, the CDR3 is TGTGCCAGCAGCTTCCAAGGGCTAGCGGGAGGTAATGAGCAGTTCTTC. It specifies CASSFQGLAGGNEQFF. The V and J genes are TRBV11-2 and TRBJ2-1, with 11 bases fitting TRBD2. CDR1 SGHAT and CDR2 FQNNGV come from the germline V gene. Losses at the gene ends were 3 bases for V and 7 bases for J; bases not matched to a gene: 8. The CDR3 has 16 amino acids.

The chain recombines TRBV9 with TRBJ1-3; D remains ambiguous. The V end lost 4 bases, the J end lost 3 bases, and 8 bases lay between the germline ends. The CDR3 is 13 amino acids. From germline, CDR1 is SGDLS and CDR2 YYNGEE. The CDR3 is CASSRLIGNTIYF. For the CDR3, the DNA is TGTGCCAGCAGCCGACTGATTGGAAACACCATATATTTT.

V gene TRBV29-1 combines with J gene TRBJ2-3; D is perhaps TRBD2 (6 bases). The CDR3 has 16 residues. V was shortened by 7 bases and J by 0 bases, with 20 bases between the two germline ends. The germline CDR1 and CDR2 sequences are SQVTM and ANQGSEA. The DNA for the CDR3 is TGCAGCGGTCAGCCGGGAGATAGTTATAGCACAGATACGCAGTATTTT. Protein product: CSGQPGDSYSTDTQYF.

Concerning this clone itself: The junction departs from germline at one end; a sequencing error may be responsible. This chain uses TRBV10-3 with TRBJ1-2; no clear D. Per the germline V gene, CDR1 is ENHRY and CDR2 is SYGVKD. The CDR3 loop spans 12 amino acids. The CDR3 loop reads CVITETQNGYTF. The DNA for the CDR3 is TGTGTCATCACCGAGACTCAAAATGGCTACACCTTC.

This chain uses TRBV2 with TRBJ2-3, with 11 bases that match TRBD2. The trim removed 2 bases at V and 6 bases at J, leaving 7 bases unmatched. This CDR3 comprises 16 residues. Germline V CDR1 and CDR2: SNHLY, FYNNEI. CDR3 residues: CASSELLAGGGDTQYF. For the CDR3, the DNA is TGTGCCAGCAGTGAACTCCTAGCGGGGGGCGGGGATACGCAGTATTTT.

This clone was seen a handful of times. This chain connects TRBV14 to TRBJ1-3, with D tentatively TRBD1 (5 bases). The CDR3 spans 16 residues. In germline, CDR1 is SGHDN, CDR2 FVKESK. The V gene lost 3 bases and the J gene lost 0 bases, with 12 bases spanning the gap. CDR3 bases: TGTGCCAGCAGCCATAAACAGGATATCTCTGGAAACACCATATATTTT. Protein sequence: CASSHKQDISGNTIYF.

This sequence joins TRBV5-1 and TRBJ2-2; no clear D gene. Germline CDR1 is SGHRS and CDR2 is YFSETQ. This CDR3 region has 15 residues. V was pared by 3 bases and J by 0 bases, with 9 bases between. The CDR3, as DNA: TGCGCCAGCAGCTCTACTACCCCGAACACCGGGGAGCTGTTTTTT. Protein: CASSSTTPNTGELFF.

The table lists this clone with a count of one. The chain carries TRBV7-2 and TRBJ1-3; the match to TRBD1 covers 10 bases. CDR1 is SGHTA and CDR2 is FQGNSA in the germline V gene. CDR3 length: 18 residues. The junction had 12 bases not matched to a gene; V was cut back by 5 bases and J by 2 bases. The CDR3 coding sequence is TGTGCCAGCAGCCTGACAAGTCCGGGACAGGGGACTGGAAACACCATATATTTT. Protein sequence: CASSLTSPGQGTGNTIYF.

The chain links TRBV5-1 to TRBJ2-5; weak D call: TRBD2 (6 bases). The last part of the DNA fits TRBJ2-7 better; the J call may be wrong. The CDR3 length is 14 residues. Germline CDR1 reads SGHRS; CDR2 reads YFSETQ. The CDR3 DNA sequence: TGCGCCAGCAGCTTGGCGGCGGGACGGTACGAGCAGTACTTC. The encoded protein is CASSLAAGRYEQYF.

The gene calls are TRBV6-1 and TRBJ1-1; D is perhaps TRBD1 (5 bases). The germline CDR1 and CDR2 sequences are MNHNS and SASEGT. The length of the CDR3 is 15 residues. V gave up 4 bases and J gave up 1 base, with 13 bases separating them. The chain's CDR3 is CASSGLTAPNTEAFF. In nucleotides, the CDR3 is TGTGCCAGCAGTGGCCTGACAGCCCCGAACACTGAAGCTTTCTTT.

The chain has TRBV27 and TRBJ1-5; 7 bases fit TRBD1. V lost 3 bases and J lost 1; bases outside the gene matches: 3. This CDR3 has 15 amino acids. Looked up from germline, CDR1 is MNHEY and CDR2 is SMNVEV (reference sequence). This CDR3 reads CASSFSGGSNQPQHF. The CDR3 coding sequence is TGTGCCAGCAGTTTCTCAGGGGGAAGCAATCAGCCCCAGCATTTT.